The T cell receptor beta chain under discussion was sequenced for a study of shared clonotypes between healthy human individuals. In the study overall: Those who served as donors were a couple of women and a few men between the ages of 18 and 49.

Some clones are missing from TCRdb's copy, which holds only in-frame ones; the method was immunoSEQ multiplex PCR. The profile covers 2.3 million or so clones, with over 90% appearing a single time and roughly 0.36% taken by the ten largest. CDR1 is GTSNPN, CDR2 SVGIG, per germline (reference sequence). The CDR3 covers 15 residues. With 2 bases clipped from V and 6 bases from J, the junction kept 8 bases outside the gene matches. The J gene is TRBJ1-1, the V gene TRBV30, with 11 bases that match TRBD1. Sequencing was performed on naive CD4+ T cells from PBMCs. Subset noted: CD45RA+ positively selected. The clonotype originates from a man between 18 and 35 years old in good health. Some clones in this sample may be carry-over from other donors' samples. CDR3 nucleotides: TGTGCCTGGAGTTCAAGGACAGGGGGCGAATCTGAAGCTTTCTTT. It specifies CAWSSRTGGESEAFF.